This T cell receptor beta chain derives from a study of blood T cell repertoires in COVID-19. Overall study: Material from acute and convalescent COVID-19 was sourced from the United States, Italy and Spain.

Authors' data handling: It was from reference gene primer amplification that nucleated cell counts were estimated. Sequenced by immunoSEQ multiplex PCR; TCRdb stores in-frame clones only, minus some. The V and J calls and clone size come from that table; D and trimming were worked out from the DNA. This table has nearly 110,000 clones, 70% to 90% appearing once. CDR3 length: 13 amino acids. Germline CDR1 and CDR2: SNHLY and FYNNEI. Trimming took 4 bases from V and 0 from J, leaving 6 bases between them. The receptor was isolated from a man aged 45-65 years with active or convalescent COVID-19. Input material: peripheral blood. The chain links TRBV2 to TRBJ1-1; possible D gene TRBD1, 5 bases. CDR3 sequence: CASSGQLNTEAFF. In DNA form, the CDR3 reads TGTGCCAGCAGTGGACAGTTGAACACTGAAGCTTTCTTT. Full variable domain (missing parts from reference TRBV2 and TRBJ1-1): EPEVTQTPSHQVTQMGQEVILRCVPISNHLYFYWYRQILGQKVEFLVSFYNNEISEKSEIFDDQFSVERPDGSNFTLKIRSTKLEDSAMYFCASSGQLNTEAFFGQGTRLTVV.